Listed below are T cell receptor beta chains from one sample, sequenced in a study of blood T cells in healthy people across ages. TCRdb independently ran MiXCR on the 5' RACE reads; one entry per CDR3 protein. The data show 730,000 or so distinct CDR3 sequences, roughly 43% seen once. Sequencing used blood. These receptors were obtained from an elderly man in good health. CDR3s include the opening cysteine and the closing phenylalanine or tryptophan. The D gene is left open where the match is weak. Expanded clones get a size class; other rows say once, few or many, or leave the size out.

j_call	clone_size	d_call	v_call	cdr3_aa	cdr3_nt
TRBJ1-5	-	TRBD1	TRBV6-2/TRBV6-3	CASSWGQGPWQPQHF	TGTGCCAGCAGCTGGGGACAGGGGCCATGGCAGCCCCAGCATTTT
TRBJ2-7	-	-	TRBV6-2/TRBV6-3	CASSYPTTWSNNEQYF	TGTGCCAGCAGTTACCCGACTACCTGGAGTAACAATGAGCAGTACTTC
TRBJ2-2	-	TRBD1	TRBV20-1	CSAKQGAGELFF	TGCAGTGCTAAACAGGGGGCCGGGGAGCTGTTTTTT
TRBJ1-2	-	-	TRBV20-1	CSARFMSSNYSYTF	TGCAGTGCTAGATTCATGAGCTCTAACTATAGCTACACCTTC
TRBJ2-7	many	-	TRBV7-2	CASSESGQTYEQYF	TGTGCCAGCAGCGAATCGGGACAAACCTACGAGCAGTACTTC
TRBJ2-7	few	-	TRBV14	CASSIRAAGQYF	TGTGCCAGCAGCATCCGGGCCGCGGGGCAGTACTTC
TRBJ1-5	-	-	TRBV7-2	CASSLEGWEPQHF	TGTGCCAGCAGCTTAGAGGGGTGGGAGCCCCAGCATTTT
TRBJ2-2	few	-	TRBV7-9	CASSLVEKLSGELFF	TGTGCCAGCAGCTTAGTGGAAAAGCTTTCCGGGGAGCTGTTTTTT
TRBJ1-1	-	-	TRBV11-2	CASSLLTVQGINTEAFF	TGTGCCAGCAGCTTACTGACTGTACAAGGGATAAACACTGAAGCTTTCTTT
TRBJ2-5	-	-	TRBV6-2/TRBV6-3	CASSTGRRPTQYF	TGTGCCAGCAGTACGGGAAGGCGTCCGACCCAGTACTTC
TRBJ2-7	few	TRBD2	TRBV6-6	CASRPGLAGPSYEQYF	TGTGCCAGCAGACCGGGACTAGCGGGACCCTCCTACGAGCAGTACTTC
TRBJ2-7	many	-	TRBV6-2/TRBV6-3	CASTTHSSYEQYF	TGTGCCAGCACGACACACAGCTCCTACGAGCAGTACTTC
TRBJ2-1	-	-	TRBV20-1	CSAPPGGGAYNEQFF	TGCAGTGCTCCTCCTGGGGGTGGGGCATACAATGAGCAGTTCTTC
TRBJ2-1	-	-	TRBV7-9	CASGGLSYNEQFF	TGTGCCAGCGGCGGCCTCTCCTACAATGAGCAGTTCTTC